Sequencing of this T cell receptor beta chain was carried out in a study of CD8+ T cells in alopecia areata. Study background: Oral tofacitinib, 5 to 10 mg twice daily, was given in an open-label trial. Overall study results and limits: Mice showed TCR sharing more clearly than patients did, possibly owing to HLA. In lesional scalp, particularly from alopecia totalis/universalis, clonality was higher than in normal scalp.

From alopecia areata patients, lesional scalp punch biopsies and peripheral blood were collected. With V trimmed by 0 bases and J by 8 bases, 5 bases remained unmatched. CDR1 is MNHEY and CDR2 is SVGAGI in the germline V gene. The CDR3 covers 15 residues. To note about this clone: As yet, its antigen is unknown.

RNA, once extracted, was reverse transcribed into cDNA for use as the sequencing template. Profiling relied on immunoSEQ multiplex PCR, and the TCRdb table lists in-frame clones only, not all of them. The sample lists over 50,000 clones; approximately 45% were seen once. The sample consisted of CD8+ T cells sorted from blood, taken at week 0. The sequence came from a human donor with alopecia areata. This chain uses TRBV6-5 with TRBJ2-1; 9 bases are a match to TRBD2. This CDR3 reads CASSYSSGSTDEQFF. The CDR3 DNA sequence: TGTGCCAGCAGTTACTCTAGCGGGAGCACGGATGAGCAGTTCTTC.